Detailed here is one T cell receptor beta chain. Its antigen is unidentified. This sample was taken from a study of spatial heterogeneity in lung cancer. General observations from the study: Counts that tracked tumor mutation counts were those of expanded intratumoral alpha and beta TCRs. Alpha and beta chain coverage of tumor T cells was estimated at about 7% and 13%, respectively.

CDR1 is SGDLS, CDR2 YYNGEE, per germline. The CDR3 has 16 residues. Trimming left V 4 bases short and J 14 bases short, with 25 bases between. TCRdb ran MiXCR on the 5' RACE reads and lists one entry per CDR3 protein. Counted here are 100,000 or so distinct CDR3 sequences, about 4.4% occurring once; the ten biggest clones make up less than 25%. Time point reported: sample taken at primary tumor resection. Specimen: lung tumor tissue, collected at surgery. V gene TRBV9 combines with J gene TRBJ1-6; D is perhaps TRBD1 (6 bases). This sequence originates from a male donor with early-stage non-small cell lung cancer. CDR3 coding DNA: TGTGCCAGCAGCCCCCTGGGGGACACCCGACTCGATACCCTCCACTTT. This encodes CASSPLGDTRLDTLHF.